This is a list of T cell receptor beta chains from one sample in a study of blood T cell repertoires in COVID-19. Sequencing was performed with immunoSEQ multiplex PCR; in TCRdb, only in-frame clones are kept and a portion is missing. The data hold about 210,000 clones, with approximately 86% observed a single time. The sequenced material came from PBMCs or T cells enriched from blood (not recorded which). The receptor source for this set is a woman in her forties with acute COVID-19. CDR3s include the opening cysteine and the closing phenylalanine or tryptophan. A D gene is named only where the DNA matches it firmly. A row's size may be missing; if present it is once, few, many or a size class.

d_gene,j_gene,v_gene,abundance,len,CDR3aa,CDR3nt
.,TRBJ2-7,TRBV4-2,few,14,CASSQGNGAYEQYF,TGTGCCAGCAGCCAAGGGAACGGGGCCTACGAGCAGTACTTC
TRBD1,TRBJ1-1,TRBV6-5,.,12,CASSQTGGEAFF,TGTGCCAGCAGTCAGACAGGGGGGGAAGCTTTCTTT
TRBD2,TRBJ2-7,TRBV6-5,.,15,CASSQLAGGSYEQYF,TGTGCCAGCAGCCAACTAGCGGGAGGTTCCTACGAGCAGTACTTC
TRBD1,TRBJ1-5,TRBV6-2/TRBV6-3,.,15,CASSYSKGAQQPQHF,TGTGCCAGCAGTTACTCGAAGGGGGCACAGCAGCCCCAGCATTTT
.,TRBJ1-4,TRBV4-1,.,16,CASSLQVSATNEKLFF,TGCGCCAGCAGCCTCCAGGTCTCTGCAACTAATGAAAAACTGTTTTTT
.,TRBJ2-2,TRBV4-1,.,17,CASSQEARDSGTGELFF,TGCGCCAGCAGCCAAGAAGCTCGGGACAGCGGGACCGGGGAGCTGTTTTTT
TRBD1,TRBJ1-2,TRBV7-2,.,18,CASSFFQTGRNGNYGYTF,TGTGCCAGCAGCTTCTTTCAGACAGGGCGGAACGGAAACTATGGCTACACCTTC
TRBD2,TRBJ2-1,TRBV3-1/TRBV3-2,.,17,CASSGGTSEYVYNEQFF,TGTGCCAGCAGCGGCGGGACTAGCGAGTACGTATACAATGAGCAGTTCTTC
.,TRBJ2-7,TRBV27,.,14,CASSLGAGAYEQYF,TGTGCCAGCAGTTTGGGGGCAGGGGCGTACGAGCAGTACTTC
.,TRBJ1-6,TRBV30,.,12,CAWNIDPAALHF,TGTGCCTGGAATATTGACCCTGCGGCCCTCCACTTT
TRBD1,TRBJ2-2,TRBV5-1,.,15,CASSLEQGARGELFF,TGCGCCAGCAGCTTGGAACAGGGGGCGCGAGGGGAGCTGTTTTTT
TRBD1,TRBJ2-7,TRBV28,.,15,CASSPRTGGNYEQYF,TGTGCCAGCAGTCCACGGACAGGGGGCAACTACGAGCAGTACTTC
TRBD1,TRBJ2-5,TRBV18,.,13,CASSRDSQETQYF,TGTGCCAGCTCAAGGGACAGCCAAGAGACCCAGTACTTC
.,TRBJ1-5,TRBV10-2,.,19,CASSPNLMTEDHSNQPQHF,TGCGCCAGCAGTCCGAACCTGATGACAGAGGACCATAGCAATCAGCCCCAGCATTTT
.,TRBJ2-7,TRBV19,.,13,CASTRGAGDEQYF,TGTGCCAGTACCAGGGGGGCAGGGGACGAGCAGTACTTC
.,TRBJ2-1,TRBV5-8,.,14,CASRLRSQYNEQFF,TGTGCCAGCAGGCTAAGGAGTCAATACAATGAGCAGTTCTTC
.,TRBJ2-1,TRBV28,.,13,CASRTTENNEQFF,TGTGCCAGCAGGACCACAGAGAACAATGAGCAGTTCTTC
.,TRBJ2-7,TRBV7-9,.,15,CASSPALQGNYEQYF,TGTGCCAGCAGCCCCGCCCTACAGGGAAACTACGAGCAGTACTTC
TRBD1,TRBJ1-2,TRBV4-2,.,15,CASSHPKGARGGYTF,TGTGCCAGCAGCCATCCCAAGGGGGCGCGGGGTGGCTACACCTTC
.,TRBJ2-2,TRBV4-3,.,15,CASSQGHGSVEELFF,TGCGCCAGCAGCCAAGGACACGGTTCTGTGGAGGAGCTGTTTTTT
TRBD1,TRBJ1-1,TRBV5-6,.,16,CASSFGTGVFGTEAFF,TGTGCCAGCAGCTTTGGGACAGGGGTGTTTGGCACTGAAGCTTTCTTT
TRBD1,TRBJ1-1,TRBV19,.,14,CASTESGTGGRAFF,TGTGCCAGTACGGAATCCGGGACAGGGGGCCGAGCTTTCTTT
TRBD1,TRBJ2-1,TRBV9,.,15,CASSPRQGNSNEQFF,TGTGCCAGCAGCCCCAGACAGGGTAACTCCAATGAGCAGTTCTTC
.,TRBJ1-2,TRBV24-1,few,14,CATSDLDSTDGYTF,TGTGCCACCAGTGATCTGGACAGTACAGACGGCTACACCTTC
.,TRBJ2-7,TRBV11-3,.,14,CASSSLLRRSEQYF,TGTGCCAGCAGCTCACTGTTGCGGCGTAGCGAGCAGTACTTC
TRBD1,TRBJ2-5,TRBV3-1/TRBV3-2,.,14,CASRQGQGRETQYF,TGTGCCAGCAGACAAGGACAGGGCAGGGAGACCCAGTACTTC
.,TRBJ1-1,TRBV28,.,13,CASRLTGNTEAFF,TGTGCCAGCAGGCTAACAGGGAACACTGAAGCTTTCTTT
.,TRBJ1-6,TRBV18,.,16,CASSPLAEGNGSPLHF,TGTGCCAGCTCACCACTGGCAGAGGGAAATGGTTCACCCCTCCACTTT
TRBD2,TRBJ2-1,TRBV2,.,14,CASSRGGGRTEQFF,TGTGCCAGCAGTAGGGGTGGCGGGAGGACTGAGCAGTTCTTC
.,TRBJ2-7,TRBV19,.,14,CASSIQGSPYEQYF,TGTGCCAGTAGTATCCAGGGGTCCCCCTACGAGCAGTACTTC